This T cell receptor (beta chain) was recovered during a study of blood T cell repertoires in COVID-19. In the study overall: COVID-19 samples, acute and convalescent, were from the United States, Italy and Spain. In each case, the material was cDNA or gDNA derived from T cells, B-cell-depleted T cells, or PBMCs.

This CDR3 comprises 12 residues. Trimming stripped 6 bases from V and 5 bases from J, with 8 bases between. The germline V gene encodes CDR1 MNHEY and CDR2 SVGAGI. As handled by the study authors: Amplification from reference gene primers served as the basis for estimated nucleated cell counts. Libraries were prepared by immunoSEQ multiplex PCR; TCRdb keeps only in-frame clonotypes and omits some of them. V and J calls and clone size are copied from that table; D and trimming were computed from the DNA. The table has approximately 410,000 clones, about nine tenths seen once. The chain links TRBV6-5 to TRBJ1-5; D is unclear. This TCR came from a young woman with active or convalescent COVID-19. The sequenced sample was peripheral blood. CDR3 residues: CASSVGDQPQHF. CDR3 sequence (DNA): TGTGCCAGCAGCGTCGGGGATCAGCCCCAGCATTTT.